One and the same sample provided the 23 T cell receptor beta chains below, sequenced in a study of shared clonotypes between healthy human individuals. Repertoires were generated with immunoSEQ multiplex PCR, while TCRdb's copy carries only in-frame clones and drops some. The data contain more than 1.2 million clones, 97% to 99% of them singletons. Sequenced material: naive CD4+ T cells sorted from blood. The sample's subset: CD45RA+ positively selected. These receptors were collected from a man aged 25 to 40 in good health.

This clone was seen once. CDR3 coding DNA: TGTGCCAGCAACTTCGAACTTGAAGGGACCCAGTACTTC. Its protein is CASNFELEGTQYF. The V gene is TRBV6-1, the J gene TRBJ2-5; D is uncertain. This CDR3 is 13 amino acids long. Germline CDR1 MNHNS, CDR2 SASEGT. The V end was cut by 7 bases, the J end by 7 bases, with 16 bases between.

V is TRBV7-9 and J is TRBJ2-1; no definite D call. V was pared by 5 bases and J by 4 bases, with 9 bases between. From germline, CDR1 is SEHNR and CDR2 FQNEAQ (reference sequence). The CDR3 runs to 13 residues. The CDR3 region has the DNA TGTGCCAGCAGCCAAGTACTATACAATGAGCAGTTCTTC. Amino acids: CASSQVLYNEQFF.

This chain links TRBV5-6 with TRBJ2-2; D possibly corresponds to TRBD2 (7 bases). Trimming left V 1 base short and J 6 bases short, with 22 bases between. Germline V gives CDR1 SGHDT, CDR2 YYEEEE. The CDR3 has 18 amino acids. The CDR3, as DNA: TGTGCCAGCAGCTTGAGGCCCTTGGTCGGGGGGCTTCCCGGGGAGCTGTTTTTT. This sequence encodes CASSLRPLVGGLPGELFF.

Note on this clone: The sample holds other DNA sequences that translate to the same CDR3. V gene TRBV5-4 combines with J gene TRBJ1-1; the D is unclear. From germline, CDR1 is SGHNT and CDR2 YYREEE (reference sequence). V dropped 2 bases and J dropped 2 bases, with 10 bases sitting between them. This CDR3 spans 14 amino acids. CDR3 nucleotides: TGTGCCAGCAGCTTAGCGGGTGGTAACACTGAAGCTTTCTTT. Protein sequence: CASSLAGGNTEAFF.

This chain uses TRBV6-5 with TRBJ2-5; 8 bases are a match to TRBD1. Germline CDR1 is MNHEY and CDR2 is SVGAGI. V lost 5 bases to trimming and J lost 4 bases; unmatched junction nucleotides: 6. The CDR3 sequence is 14 residues long. CDR3 sequence (DNA): TGTGCCAGCAGTGCAGGGGGCAACCGAGAGACCCAGTACTTC. Translated: CASSAGGNRETQYF.

V gene TRBV28 combines with J gene TRBJ1-5, with D perhaps TRBD1 (6 bases). Trimming pared 6 bases from V and 4 bases from J, leaving 19 bases between. Germline assignment: CDR1 MDHEN and CDR2 SYDVKM. This CDR3 has 16 residues. CDR3: CASSSVQGLWNQPQHF. The CDR3 DNA reads as TGTGCCAGCAGCTCCGTCCAGGGGCTCTGGAATCAGCCCCAGCATTTT.

The V call is TRBV18, the J call TRBJ2-5; 7 bases fit TRBD2. The CDR3 sequence is 14 residues long. Trimming at V came to 3 bases and at J to 5 bases, leaving 6 bases not matched to a gene. Germline lookup yields CDR1 KGHSH and CDR2 LQKENI. CDR3 sequence: CASSPWFGRETQYF. The CDR3 DNA reads TGTGCCAGCTCACCTTGGTTCGGGAGGGAGACCCAGTACTTC.

The J gene is TRBJ2-5, the V gene TRBV25-1; tentative D call: TRBD1 (6 bases). Germline CDR1 MGHDK, CDR2 SYGVNS. CDR3 size: 14 residues. V lost 6 bases, J lost 5 bases, and 16 bases lay in between. The CDR3 DNA reads TGTGCCAGCAGCCCTACAGGGCCGGGGGAGACCCAGTACTTC. Translation gives CASSPTGPGETQYF. Filled out from reference TRBV25-1 and TRBJ2-5, the complete variable domain reads EADIYQTPRYLVIGTGKKITLECSQTMGHDKMYWYQQDPGMELHLIHYSYGVNSTEKGDLSSESTVSRIRTEHFPLTLESARPSHTSQYLCASSPTGPGETQYFGPGTRLLVL.

This chain uses TRBV11-3 with TRBJ2-3, with 8 bases that match TRBD2. The CDR3 contains 18 residues. The germline CDR1 and CDR2 sequences are SGHNT and YENEEA. Trimming at V came to 5 bases and at J to 1 base, leaving 14 bases not matched to a gene. The CDR3 sequence is CASSPGGAPFVGTDTQYF. The CDR3 DNA reads TGTGCCAGCAGCCCCGGGGGGGCCCCGTTCGTCGGCACAGATACGCAGTATTTT.

This chain connects TRBV30 to TRBJ1-2; maybe TRBD1 (6 bases). This CDR3 spans 12 amino acids. Germline V gene lookup returns CDR1 GTSNPN and CDR2 SVGIG (reference sequence). V shed 4 bases and J shed 5 bases, with 11 bases lying between them. CDR3 sequence reads: CAWNGGAYGYTF. CDR3 coding DNA: TGTGCCTGGAACGGGGGCGCGTATGGCTACACCTTC.

The chain links TRBV14 to TRBJ1-1; D gene unclear. The length of the CDR3 is 13 residues. V lost 4 bases and J lost 0, with 6 bases in between. From germline, CDR1 is SGHDN and CDR2 FVKESK. CDR3 DNA sequence: TGTGCCAGCAGCCGGAAATTGAACACTGAAGCTTTCTTT. Encoded protein: CASSRKLNTEAFF.

This clone showed up just once. A junction boundary mismatches the germline segment, possibly from a read error. The chain carries TRBV7-2 and TRBJ2-1; D gene unclear. Per germline, CDR1 SGHTA and CDR2 FQGNSA. The CDR3 length is 13 residues. The CDR3 DNA reads TGTGCCAGCAGCTTACGTTACTCTACGCCGATAGTCTTC. This encodes CASSLRYSTPIVF. The entire variable domain, with the rest obtained from reference TRBV7-2 and TRBJ2-1, is as follows: GAGVSQSPSNKVTEKGKDVELRCDPISGHTALYWYRQSLGQGLEFLIYFQGNSAPDKSGLPSDRFSAERTGGSVSTLTIQRTQQEDSAVYLCASSLRYSTPIVFGPGTRLTVL.

A remark on this clone: This sample includes further DNA sequences coding for the same CDR3. This chain connects TRBV5-1 to TRBJ2-7; D is undetermined. The CDR3 consists of 14 residues. V lost 4 bases to trimming and J lost 0 bases, with 11 bases between them. Germline V lookup: CDR1 SGHRS, CDR2 YFSETQ. This CDR3 is CASSLISSSYEQYF. Here the CDR3 DNA reads TGCGCCAGCAGCCTAATCAGTAGCTCCTACGAGCAGTACTTC.

The chain combines TRBV5-1 with TRBJ1-2; a weak D match, TRBD1 (5 bases). V lost 4 bases and J 1 base, leaving 20 bases between the germline ends. CDR1 is SGHRS, CDR2 YFSETQ, per germline. The CDR3 covers 17 residues. CDR3: CASSPDPQGARNYGYTF. The CDR3 DNA follows: TGCGCCAGCAGCCCTGATCCGCAGGGTGCCCGTAACTATGGCTACACCTTC. The whole variable domain, filled in from reference TRBV5-1 and TRBJ1-2, reads KAGVTQTPRYLIKTRGQQVTLSCSPISGHRSVSWYQQTPGQGLQFLFEYFSETQRNKGNFPGRFSGRQFSNSRSEMNVSTLELGDSALYLCASSPDPQGARNYGYTFGSGTRLTVV.

The gene calls are TRBV9 and TRBJ1-2; 8 bases are a match to TRBD1. The CDR3 covers 14 residues. Germline V gene sequence: CDR1 SGDLS, CDR2 YYNGEE. V shed 8 bases, J shed 4 bases, and the junction held 10 bases outside the gene matches. Written as DNA, the CDR3 is TGTGCCAGTCGTCCCGGGACAGGCATCTATGGCTACACCTTC. Translating gives CASRPGTGIYGYTF.

The rearrangement uses TRBV6-1 and TRBJ2-7, with 10 positions matching TRBD1. V lost 3 bases and J lost 4; bases outside the gene matches: 6. The germline CDR1 and CDR2 sequences are MNHNS and SASEGT. The CDR3 consists of 15 residues. Here the CDR3 reads CASSDGDRGMYEQYF. The CDR3 DNA reads TGTGCCAGCAGTGATGGGGACAGGGGAATGTACGAGCAGTACTTC.

This clone was counted once. The chain joins TRBV5-1 to TRBJ2-1, with TRBD2 matching over 12 bases. The CDR3 contains 20 residues. Germline CDR1 SGHRS, CDR2 YFSETQ. The V and J ends lost 4 bases and 0 bases, in that order; junction bases with no gene match: 14. This CDR3 reads CASSTLAGGGKTSSYNEQFF. Here the CDR3 DNA reads TGCGCCAGCAGCACACTAGCGGGAGGTGGAAAAACGAGCTCCTACAATGAGCAGTTCTTC.

J is TRBJ1-3 and V is TRBV9; D is ambiguous. This CDR3 region has 13 residues. Germline CDR1 reads SGDLS; CDR2 reads YYNGEE. The V end was cut by 0 bases, the J end by 4 bases, with 5 bases between. The CDR3 DNA reads TGTGCCAGCAGCGTAGGAAGAGGAAACACCATATATTTT. Amino acids: CASSVGRGNTIYF.

The V and J genes are TRBV6-5 and TRBJ2-3, with TRBD2 matching over 9 bases. This CDR3 is 13 amino acids long. Germline CDR1 MNHEY, CDR2 SVGAGI. V was pared by 8 bases and J by 3 bases, with 3 bases of the junction left unmatched. The CDR3 region is CASGLAGTDTQYF. CDR3 in DNA: TGTGCCAGCGGCCTAGCGGGAACAGATACGCAGTATTTT.

The chain is built from TRBV14 and TRBJ2-3; 12 bases fit TRBD2. The CDR3 has 13 residues. Trimming took 8 bases from V and 6 from J; bases not matched to a gene: 3. Germline lookup yields CDR1 SGHDN and CDR2 FVKESK. CDR3 sequence (DNA): TGTGCCAGCTCGGGACTAGCGGGCGATACGCAGTATTTT. As protein: CASSGLAGDTQYF.

The chain has TRBV18 and TRBJ1-5, with D perhaps matching TRBD1 (5 bases). Per the germline V gene, CDR1 is KGHSH and CDR2 is LQKENI. V was cut by 1 base and J by 6 bases, with 10 bases left in between. There are 14 residues in the CDR3. CDR3 loop: CASSPQGLGQPQHF. The DNA for the CDR3 is TGTGCCAGCTCACCACAGGGGTTGGGTCAGCCCCAGCATTTT.

Comments on this clone: The same CDR3 is also encoded by other DNA sequences in this sample. The chain has TRBV18 and TRBJ2-5; tentatively, D is TRBD1 (5 bases). The CDR3 consists of 12 residues. Looked up from germline, CDR1 is KGHSH and CDR2 is LQKENI. V lost 3 bases, J lost 3 bases, and 5 bases lay in between. The CDR3 DNA is TGTGCCAGCTCACCCAGGGAAGAGACCCAGTACTTC. This sequence encodes CASSPREETQYF.

V and J are TRBV28 and TRBJ1-1; no reliable D call. With 5 bases removed from V and 0 bases from J, the gap between germline ends came to 10 bases. Per germline, CDR1 MDHEN and CDR2 SYDVKM. The CDR3 length is 14 residues. The CDR3 loop is CASSQGGLNTEAFF. The DNA of the CDR3 is TGTGCCAGCAGTCAAGGAGGGCTGAACACTGAAGCTTTCTTT.